One and the same sample provided the 25 T cell receptor beta chains below, sequenced in a study of identical twins. TCRdb fed the 5' RACE reads into MiXCR, producing one record per CDR3 protein. The sample shows some 200,000 distinct CDR3 sequences, around 8% of them seen only once. The same specimen was also included in a second study, on yellow fever vaccine responses in identical twins.

The sequenced sample consisted of memory (CD45RO+) T cells sorted from blood. The receptors here all came from a woman under 30 in good health.

The rearrangement joins TRBV5-1 to TRBJ2-1; 14 nucleotides match TRBD2. There are 15 residues in the CDR3. J gave up 9 bases and V 4 bases, and 6 bases lay outside the gene matches. The germline CDR1 and CDR2 sequences are SGHRS and YFSETQ. In DNA, the CDR3 is TGCGCCAGCAGCGAGACTAGCGGGGGGGCCGGTGAGCAGTTCTTC. Translation: CASSETSGGAGEQFF. Looking up the rest from reference TRBV5-1 and TRBJ2-1 gives the full variable domain: KAGVTQTPRYLIKTRGQQVTLSCSPISGHRSVSWYQQTPGQGLQFLFEYFSETQRNKGNFPGRFSGRQFSNSRSEMNVSTLELGDSALYLCASSETSGGAGEQFFGPGTRLTVL.

Ten or more counts support this clonotype. The chain is built from TRBV29-1 and TRBJ1-1; unclear D gene. V was pared by 0 bases and J by 0 bases, with 14 bases between. Germline values: CDR1 SQVTM, CDR2 ANQGSEA. This CDR3 spans 16 amino acids. The CDR3, as DNA: TGCAGCGTTGAAGACCTATCGACACCGATGAACACTGAAGCTTTCTTT. This encodes CSVEDLSTPMNTEAFF.

This clonotype appeared many times. The chain has TRBV4-1 and TRBJ2-5, with D possibly matching TRBD1 (5 bases). The CDR3 sequence is 14 residues long. Deletions cut 3 bases from V and 3 bases from J, with 11 bases between. CDR1 and CDR2 (germline): MGHRA, YSYEKL. CDR3 amino acids: CASSHRQTEETQYF. DNA for the CDR3: TGCGCCAGCAGCCACCGACAGACAGAAGAGACCCAGTACTTC.

This clonotype was seen a handful of times. This rearrangement joins TRBV5-1 to TRBJ2-5; 9 bases are shared with TRBD1. V was pared by 4 bases and J by 4 bases, with 11 bases of the junction left unmatched. The CDR3 totals 16 residues. The V gene's germline CDR1 is SGHRS and CDR2 YFSETQ. CDR3 nucleotide sequence: TGCGCCAGCAGCCCAATCAAAGACAGGGGGACAGAGACCCAGTACTTC. Translating gives CASSPIKDRGTETQYF.

The V and J genes are TRBV7-3 and TRBJ2-1; D is ambiguous. This CDR3 region has 15 residues. Trimming cost V 5 bases and J 3 bases, with 14 bases left between them. Germline values: CDR1 SGHTA, CDR2 FQGTGA. The CDR3 DNA reads as TGTGCCAGCAGCGAAGGAATAGCCTTCTACAATGAGCAGTTCTTC. Translating it yields CASSEGIAFYNEQFF.

This clonotype was picked up many times. The chain employs TRBV7-9 and TRBJ2-7; 12 bases align to TRBD1. This CDR3 has 16 amino acids. Germline CDR1 SEHNR, CDR2 FQNEAQ (reference sequence). With 10 bases clipped from V and 4 bases from J, the junction kept 14 bases outside the gene matches. CDR3 bases: TGTGCCACGCGAAAGACCGGGACAGGGGGCAAATACGAGCAGTACTTC. It codes for CATRKTGTGGKYEQYF.

The chain links TRBV10-3 to TRBJ1-1, with D unclear. V was trimmed by 4 bases and J by 1 base, leaving 7 bases between them. CDR3 length: 13 residues. Per germline, CDR1 ENHRY and CDR2 SYGVKD. The CDR3 DNA is TGTGCCATCAGTGGAATGGGGAACACTGAAGCTTTCTTT. It yields the protein CAISGMGNTEAFF.

This clonotype was seen a few times. The chain links TRBV27 to TRBJ1-1; D might be TRBD1 (6 bases). V lost 5 bases to trimming and J lost 1 base, with 14 bases between them. The CDR3 runs to 15 residues. In germline, CDR1 is MNHEY, CDR2 SMNVEV (reference sequence). The CDR3 bases are TGTGCCAGCAGTACCACAGGGAAGGGGAACACTGAAGCTTTCTTT. This codes for CASSTTGKGNTEAFF.

This clonotype has ten or more counts. CDR3: CSAVTGTAFDEQFF. CDR3 DNA sequence: TGCAGTGCTGTGACCGGGACTGCTTTTGATGAGCAGTTCTTC. This chain joins TRBV20-1 and TRBJ2-1; D might be TRBD2 (6 bases). CDR1 and CDR2 (germline): DFQATT, SNEGSKA (reference sequence). This CDR3 is 14 amino acids long. V was clipped by 5 bases and J by 8 bases, with 19 bases between them.

The sample holds many counts of this clonotype. The chain has TRBV4-3 and TRBJ1-5, with D possibly TRBD1 on 5 matching bases. V shed 0 bases and J shed 4 bases, with 13 bases lying between them. Germline CDR1 LGHNA, CDR2 YSLEER. There are 16 residues in the CDR3. The CDR3 nucleotides are TGCGCCAGCAGCCAAGATCTTCAGAGGGGAAATCAGCCCCAGCATTTT. This gives the protein CASSQDLQRGNQPQHF.

This clonotype was counted between two and nine times. The chain carries TRBV7-9 and TRBJ2-7; D call uncertain. The V gene lost 3 bases and the J gene lost 6 bases, with 9 bases spanning the gap. The V gene's germline CDR1 is SEHNR and CDR2 FQNEAQ (reference sequence). The CDR3 covers 12 residues. Here the CDR3 reads CASSFSPAEQYF. In DNA, the CDR3 is TGTGCCAGCAGCTTTAGCCCCGCCGAGCAGTACTTC.

This clonotype was detected only a few times. The V gene is TRBV9, the J gene TRBJ1-2, with D perhaps TRBD1 (5 bases). The V gene lost 2 bases and the J gene lost 7 bases, with 15 bases spanning the gap. CDR1 SGDLS and CDR2 YYNGEE come from the germline V gene. This CDR3 comprises 14 residues. The CDR3 loop reads CASSVGPPGGGYTF. CDR3 bases: TGTGCCAGCAGCGTGGGACCGCCCGGCGGTGGCTACACCTTC.

This clonotype was recorded many times. The chain recombines TRBV6-1 with TRBJ2-5; 8 bases align to TRBD2. V lost 5 bases and J lost 1; bases outside the gene matches: 9. The CDR3 loop spans 16 amino acids. CDR1 is MNHNS, CDR2 SASEGT, per germline. CDR3 nucleotide sequence: TGTGCCAGCAGTAGGTCCCCGGGGGGGACCCAAGAGACCCAGTACTTC. Translated, it gives CASSRSPGGTQETQYF.

The chain uses TRBV5-5 and TRBJ2-7; 9 bases map to TRBD2. This CDR3 is 16 amino acids long. V dropped 3 bases and J dropped 5; count of bases not matched to a gene: 12. CDR1 and CDR2 (germline): SGHKS, YYEKEE (reference sequence). The CDR3 DNA sequence: TGTGCCAGCAGCTCTGGGCTCCTTAGCGGGAGCCACGAGCAGTACTTC. Translating gives CASSSGLLSGSHEQYF.

The V call is TRBV5-1, the J call TRBJ2-5, with D tentatively TRBD1 (6 bases). Trimming removed 4 bases from V and 5 bases from J, with 18 bases in between. There are 15 residues in the CDR3. Looked up from germline, CDR1 is SGHRS and CDR2 is YFSETQ. CDR3 sequence (DNA): TGCGCCAGCAGCGGAGCAACAGGGTTACGGGAGACCCAGTACTTC. Translated, it gives CASSGATGLRETQYF.

This clonotype was seen ten or more times. The chain combines TRBV29-1 with TRBJ2-1; D is unresolved. V was clipped by 0 bases and J by 13 bases, with 10 bases between them. CDR1 is SQVTM, CDR2 ANQGSEA, per germline. CDR3 length equals 11 residues. CDR3 nucleotide sequence: TGCAGCGTTGAAGATTCCCTTGGCCAGTTCTTC. This sequence encodes CSVEDSLGQFF.

V gene TRBV4-3 combines with J gene TRBJ2-3; 10 bases agree with TRBD2. This CDR3 has 14 residues. CDR1 LGHNA and CDR2 YSLEER come from the germline V gene. With V trimmed by 9 bases and J by 2 bases, 5 bases remained unmatched. The CDR3 nucleotides read TGCGCCAGTTCAGCGGGAGGGCCCACAGATACGCAGTATTTT. It yields the protein CASSAGGPTDTQYF.

This clonotype has at least ten counts. V is TRBV29-1 and J is TRBJ2-1; D may be TRBD1 (6 bases). Germline CDR1 reads SQVTM; CDR2 reads ANQGSEA. Trimming cost V 6 bases and J 3 bases, with 18 bases left between them. The CDR3 runs to 15 residues. The CDR3 region has the DNA TGCAGCGTCCGCGCGGACAGAGCCCTCTACAATGAGCAGTTCTTC. Its protein product is CSVRADRALYNEQFF.

This clonotype was counted a few times. The V call is TRBV5-6, the J call TRBJ2-2, with no clear D. This CDR3 is built from 13 residues. Trimming stripped 0 bases from V and 9 bases from J, with 9 bases between. Germline values: CDR1 SGHDT, CDR2 YYEEEE. This chain's CDR3 is CASSLEFARELFF. CDR3 in DNA: TGTGCCAGCAGCTTGGAGTTTGCGAGGGAGCTGTTTTTT.

This clonotype was observed a few times. V gene TRBV5-1 combines with J gene TRBJ2-2; 11 positions match TRBD2. Per germline, CDR1 SGHRS and CDR2 YFSETQ. V lost 5 bases, J lost 6 bases, and 12 bases stayed unmatched. The CDR3 covers 17 residues. CDR3 in amino acids: CASSPEGRLAGSGELFF. CDR3 nucleotide sequence: TGCGCCAGCAGTCCTGAGGGGAGACTAGCGGGATCCGGGGAGCTGTTTTTT. Filled out from reference TRBV5-1 and TRBJ2-2, the complete variable domain reads KAGVTQTPRYLIKTRGQQVTLSCSPISGHRSVSWYQQTPGQGLQFLFEYFSETQRNKGNFPGRFSGRQFSNSRSEMNVSTLELGDSALYLCASSPEGRLAGSGELFFGEGSRLTVL.

The V and J genes are TRBV2 and TRBJ2-2; possible D gene TRBD2, 6 bases. The CDR3 has 15 amino acids. Germline CDR1 is SNHLY and CDR2 is FYNNEI. V lost 6 bases, J lost 4 bases, and 15 bases lay in between. The CDR3 loop reads CASRGFLAITGELFF. As DNA, the CDR3 is TGTGCCAGCAGGGGATTTCTAGCGATCACCGGGGAGCTGTTTTTT.

Ten or more counts support this clonotype. This sequence joins TRBV4-3 and TRBJ2-3, with D possibly being TRBD1 (6 bases). V was clipped by 2 bases and J by 2 bases, with 11 bases between them. This CDR3 spans 15 amino acids. Per the germline V gene, CDR1 is LGHNA and CDR2 is YSLEER. CDR3 amino acids: CASSQQQGYTDTQYF. The CDR3 region has the DNA TGCGCCAGCAGCCAACAACAGGGCTACACAGATACGCAGTATTTT.

There are many counts of this clonotype. The chain combines TRBV5-1 with TRBJ1-2; 7 bases agree with TRBD1. CDR3 length: 14 residues. J lost 3 bases, V lost 2 bases, and 4 bases had no gene match. Germline CDR1 is SGHRS and CDR2 is YFSETQ. The CDR3 DNA reads TGCGCCAGCAGCTTATGGCAGGGGGACTATGGCTACACCTTC. Protein: CASSLWQGDYGYTF.

In this sample, this clonotype turned up many times. The chain is built from TRBV11-2 and TRBJ1-1; a possible D gene is TRBD1 (5 bases). The ends were cut back, 5 bases at V and 3 bases at J, with 10 bases in the middle. This CDR3 region has 13 residues. The V gene's germline CDR1 is SGHAT and CDR2 FQNNGV. The CDR3 DNA follows: TGTGCCAGCAGCCCCCTGGGGGACACTGAAGCTTTCTTT. Encoded protein: CASSPLGDTEAFF.

This clonotype was counted at least ten times. The J gene is TRBJ2-7, the V gene TRBV12-3 or TRBV12-4, with TRBD2 matching over 13 bases. J was trimmed by 7 bases and V by 3 bases; bases with no gene match: 6. The CDR3 sequence is 15 residues long. The CDR3 coding sequence is TGTGCCAGCAGTTTGACTAGCGGGAGGTCCTGGGAGCAGTACTTC. Protein: CASSLTSGRSWEQYF.